What follows is one T cell receptor beta chain and its context. The target antigen is unknown. The study profiled TCR beta VDJ and CDR3 using genomic DNA as template. TCRdb re-called the reads through MiXCR, storing one row per CDR3 protein. The sample lists hundreds of thousands of distinct CDR3 sequences; around 68% were seen once. The sample belongs to a study of CD8+CD57+ T cells in acquired aplastic anemia. Study-wide points: A set of about 28 CD8+ CDR3 sequences was shared between patients and controls, and these sequences appeared highly expressed in patients.

Sequencing used sorted CD4+, CD8+, or CD8+CD57+ T cells (not recorded which) from PBMCs. The sequence was collected from a human donor in good health, serving as a control.

This CDR3 reads CASSSEPLSRDSGELFF. Written as DNA, the CDR3 is TGTGCCAGCAGCTCGGAGCCCCTTTCCCGGGATTCTGGGGAGCTGTTTTTT. This sequence joins TRBV7-2 and TRBJ2-2; possible D gene TRBD2, 5 bases. Germline V gives CDR1 SGHTA, CDR2 FQGNSA. CDR3 size: 17 residues. V lost 4 bases to trimming and J lost 8 bases, with 23 bases between them.